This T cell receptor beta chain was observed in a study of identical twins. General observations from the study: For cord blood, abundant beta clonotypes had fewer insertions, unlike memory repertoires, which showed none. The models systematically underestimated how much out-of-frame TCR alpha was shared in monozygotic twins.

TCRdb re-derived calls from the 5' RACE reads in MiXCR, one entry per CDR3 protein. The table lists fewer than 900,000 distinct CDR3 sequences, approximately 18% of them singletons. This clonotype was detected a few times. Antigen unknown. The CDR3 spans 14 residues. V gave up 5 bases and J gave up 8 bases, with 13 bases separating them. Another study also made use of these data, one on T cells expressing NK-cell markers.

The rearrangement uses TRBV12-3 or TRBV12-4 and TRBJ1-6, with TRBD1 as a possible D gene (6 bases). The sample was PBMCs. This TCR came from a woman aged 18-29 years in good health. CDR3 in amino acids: CASSRQAGHSPLHF. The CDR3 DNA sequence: TGTGCCAGCAGTCGACAGGCAGGGCATTCACCCCTCCACTTT.